This T cell receptor (beta chain) was documented in a study of blood T cell repertoires in COVID-19. About the study: Acute and convalescent COVID-19 specimens originated in the United States, Italy and Spain. In each case, the material was cDNA or gDNA derived from T cells, B-cell-depleted T cells, or PBMCs.

The CDR3 covers 15 residues. Germline-derived CDR1 and CDR2 are LNHDA and SQIVND (reference sequence). V shed 6 bases, J shed 6 bases, and the junction held 9 bases outside the gene matches. Original handling: The authors estimated nucleated cell counts from reference gene primer amplification. Data came from immunoSEQ multiplex PCR; TCRdb stores just in-frame clones and leaves some out. Clone size and V and J calls were adopted from that table, with D and trimming inferred from the DNA. This sample has about 140,000 clones, with approximately 85% found just once. The receptor was derived from a man aged 50 to 59 with acute or convalescent COVID-19. The chain carries TRBV19 and TRBJ1-5; 9 positions match TRBD1. Specimen: peripheral blood. The CDR3 DNA follows: TGTGCCAGTAGCGGGGGACAGGGTAGCTTTCAGCCCCAGCATTTT. It specifies CASSGGQGSFQPQHF.